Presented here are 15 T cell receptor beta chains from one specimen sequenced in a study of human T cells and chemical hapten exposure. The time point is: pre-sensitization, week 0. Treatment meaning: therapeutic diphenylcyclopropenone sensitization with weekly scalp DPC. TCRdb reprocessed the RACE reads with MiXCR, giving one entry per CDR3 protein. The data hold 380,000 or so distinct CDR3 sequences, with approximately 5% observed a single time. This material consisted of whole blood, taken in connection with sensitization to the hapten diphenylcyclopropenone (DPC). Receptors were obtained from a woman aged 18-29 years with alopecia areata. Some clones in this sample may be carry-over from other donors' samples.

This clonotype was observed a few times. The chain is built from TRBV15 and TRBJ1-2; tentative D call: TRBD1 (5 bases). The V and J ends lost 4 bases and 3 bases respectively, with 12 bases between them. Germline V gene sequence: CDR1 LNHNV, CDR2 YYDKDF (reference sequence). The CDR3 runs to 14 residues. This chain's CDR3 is CATSTGEDYYGYTF. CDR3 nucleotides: TGTGCCACCAGCACGGGGGAAGATTACTATGGCTACACCTTC.

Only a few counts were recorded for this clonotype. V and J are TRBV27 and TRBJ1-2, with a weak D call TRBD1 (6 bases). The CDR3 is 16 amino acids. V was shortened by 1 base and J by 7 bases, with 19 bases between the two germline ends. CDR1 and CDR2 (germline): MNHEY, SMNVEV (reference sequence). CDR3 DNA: TGTGCCAGCAGTTTATTTTTCGGGCGGGGGGCTAGTGGCTACACCTTC. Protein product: CASSLFFGRGASGYTF.

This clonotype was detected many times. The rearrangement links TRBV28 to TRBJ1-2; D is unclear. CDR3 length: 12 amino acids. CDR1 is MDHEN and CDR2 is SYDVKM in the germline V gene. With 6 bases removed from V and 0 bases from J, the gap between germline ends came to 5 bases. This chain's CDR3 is CASRSSNYGYTF. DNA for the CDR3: TGTGCCAGCAGGAGTTCTAACTATGGCTACACCTTC.

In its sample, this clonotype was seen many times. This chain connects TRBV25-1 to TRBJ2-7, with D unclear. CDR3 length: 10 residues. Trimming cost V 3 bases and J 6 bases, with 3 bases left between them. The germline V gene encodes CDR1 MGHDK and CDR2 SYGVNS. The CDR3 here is CASSDREQYF. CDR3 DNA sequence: TGTGCCAGCAGTGATCGCGAGCAGTACTTC.

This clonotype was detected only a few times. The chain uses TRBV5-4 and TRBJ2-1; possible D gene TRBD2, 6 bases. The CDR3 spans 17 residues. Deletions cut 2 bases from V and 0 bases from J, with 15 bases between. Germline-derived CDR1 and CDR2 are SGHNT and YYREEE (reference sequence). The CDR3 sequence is CASSLGLAQSSYNEQFF. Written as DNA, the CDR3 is TGTGCCAGCAGCTTAGGGCTAGCGCAAAGCTCCTACAATGAGCAGTTCTTC.

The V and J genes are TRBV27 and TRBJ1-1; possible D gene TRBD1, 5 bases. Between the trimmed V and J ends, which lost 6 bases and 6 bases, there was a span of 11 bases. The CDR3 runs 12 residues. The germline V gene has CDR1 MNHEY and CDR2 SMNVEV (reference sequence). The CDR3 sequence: CASRGWGAEAFF. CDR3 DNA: TGTGCCAGCAGAGGTTGGGGGGCTGAAGCTTTCTTT.

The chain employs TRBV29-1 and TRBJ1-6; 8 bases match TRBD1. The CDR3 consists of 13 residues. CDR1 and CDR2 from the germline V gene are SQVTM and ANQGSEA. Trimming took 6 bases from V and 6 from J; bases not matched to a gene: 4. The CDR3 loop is CSVRTGSNSPLHF. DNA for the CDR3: TGCAGCGTGCGGACAGGGAGTAATTCACCCCTCCACTTT.

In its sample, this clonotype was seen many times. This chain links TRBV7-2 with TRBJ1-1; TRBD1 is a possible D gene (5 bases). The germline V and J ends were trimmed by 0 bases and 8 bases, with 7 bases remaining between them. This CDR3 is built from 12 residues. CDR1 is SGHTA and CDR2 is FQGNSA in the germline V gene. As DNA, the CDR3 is TGTGCCAGCAGCTTAGCAGGGGCAGAAGCTTTCTTT. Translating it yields CASSLAGAEAFF.

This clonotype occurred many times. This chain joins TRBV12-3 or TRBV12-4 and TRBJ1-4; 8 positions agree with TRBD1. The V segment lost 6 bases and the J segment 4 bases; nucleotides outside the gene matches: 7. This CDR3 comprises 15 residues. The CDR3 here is CASRADRGGNEKLFF. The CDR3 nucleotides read TGTGCCAGCAGAGCTGACAGGGGTGGTAATGAAAAACTGTTTTTT.

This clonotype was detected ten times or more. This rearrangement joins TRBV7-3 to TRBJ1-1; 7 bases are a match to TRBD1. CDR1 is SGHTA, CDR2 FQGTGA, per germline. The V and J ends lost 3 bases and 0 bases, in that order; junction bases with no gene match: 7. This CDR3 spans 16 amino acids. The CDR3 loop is CASSLGQPLMNTEAFF. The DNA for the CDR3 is TGTGCCAGCAGCTTGGGACAGCCACTCATGAACACTGAAGCTTTCTTT. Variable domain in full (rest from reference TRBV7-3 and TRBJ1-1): GAGVSQTPSNKVTEKGKYVELRCDPISGHTALYWYRQSLGQGPEFLIYFQGTGAADDSGLPNDRFFAVRPEGSVSTLKIQRTERGDSAVYLCASSLGQPLMNTEAFFGQGTRLTVV.

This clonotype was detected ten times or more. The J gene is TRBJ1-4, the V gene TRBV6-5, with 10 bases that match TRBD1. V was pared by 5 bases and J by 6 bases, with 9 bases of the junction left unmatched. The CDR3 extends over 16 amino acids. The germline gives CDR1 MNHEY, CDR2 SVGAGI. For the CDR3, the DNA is TGTGCCAGCAGTGACAGACAGGGGGCAGGGGATGAAAAACTGTTTTTT. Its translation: CASSDRQGAGDEKLFF.

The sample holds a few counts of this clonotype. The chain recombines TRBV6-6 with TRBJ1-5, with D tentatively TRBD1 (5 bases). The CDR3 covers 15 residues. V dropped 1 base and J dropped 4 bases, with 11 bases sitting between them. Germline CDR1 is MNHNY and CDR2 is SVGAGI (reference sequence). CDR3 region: CASSYWGRDNQPQHF. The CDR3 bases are TGTGCCAGCAGTTACTGGGGCAGAGATAATCAGCCCCAGCATTTT.

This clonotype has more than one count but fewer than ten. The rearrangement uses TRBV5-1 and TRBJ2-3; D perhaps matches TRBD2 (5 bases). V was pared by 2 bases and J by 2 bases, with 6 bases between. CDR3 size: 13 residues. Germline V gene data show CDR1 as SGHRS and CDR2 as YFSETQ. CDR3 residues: CASSLAATDTQYF. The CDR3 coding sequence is TGCGCCAGCAGCTTAGCGGCCACAGATACGCAGTATTTT.

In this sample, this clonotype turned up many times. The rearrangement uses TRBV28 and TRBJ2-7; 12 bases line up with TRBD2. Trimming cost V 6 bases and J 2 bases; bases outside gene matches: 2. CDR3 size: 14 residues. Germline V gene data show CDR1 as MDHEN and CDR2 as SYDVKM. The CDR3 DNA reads TGTGCCAGCAGCTCTAGCGGGGGGGCCTACGAGCAGTACTTC. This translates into CASSSSGGAYEQYF.

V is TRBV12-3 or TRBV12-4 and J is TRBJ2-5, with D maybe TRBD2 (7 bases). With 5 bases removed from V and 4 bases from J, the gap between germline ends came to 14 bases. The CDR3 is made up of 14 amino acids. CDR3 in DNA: TGTGCCAGCAGTCCCCCTAGGGGGGGAGAGACCCAGTACTTC. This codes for CASSPPRGGETQYF.